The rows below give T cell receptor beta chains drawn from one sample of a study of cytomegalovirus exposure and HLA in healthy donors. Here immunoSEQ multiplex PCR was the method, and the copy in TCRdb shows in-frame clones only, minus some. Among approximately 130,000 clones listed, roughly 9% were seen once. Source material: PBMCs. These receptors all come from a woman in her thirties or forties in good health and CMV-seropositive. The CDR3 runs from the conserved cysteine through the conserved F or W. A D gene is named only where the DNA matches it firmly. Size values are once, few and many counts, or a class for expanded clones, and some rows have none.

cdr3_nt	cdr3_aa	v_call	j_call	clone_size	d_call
TGTGCCAGCAGCCAAGGGAGTCTAAGGTCACCCCTCCACTTT	CASSQGSLRSPLHF	TRBV14	TRBJ1-6	many	.
TGTGCCAGCAGCTTAGTGGGGGGGAGGTATGGCTACACCTTC	CASSLVGGRYGYTF	TRBV11-2	TRBJ1-2	.	.
TGCGCCAGCAGCCCGGGGAACACTGAAGCTTTCTTT	CASSPGNTEAFF	TRBV5-1	TRBJ1-1	few	.
TGTGCCAGCAGCACCTTAGCGGGGGGAGAGCAGTTCTTC	CASSTLAGGEQFF	TRBV7-3	TRBJ2-1	.	TRBD2
TGCGCCAGCAGTGAGTCCCGGACAGGAAAATACGAGCAGTACTTC	CASSESRTGKYEQYF	TRBV10-1	TRBJ2-7	few	TRBD1
TGTGCCAGCAGCTTGACAGGGCCTAGCAATCAGCCCCAGCATTTT	CASSLTGPSNQPQHF	TRBV7-2	TRBJ1-5	once	TRBD1
TGTGCCAGCTCACCCCTACTAGTAACTGGAAACACCATATATTTT	CASSPLLVTGNTIYF	TRBV18	TRBJ1-3	.	.
TGCGCCAGCAGCCAAGTGGCAGGGGGCTCGAACACTGAAGCTTTCTTT	CASSQVAGGSNTEAFF	TRBV4-1	TRBJ1-1	.	TRBD1
TGCAGCTTTTCACAGGGGGCGCGGACTGAAGCTTTCTTT	CSFSQGARTEAFF	TRBV29-1	TRBJ1-1	few	TRBD1
TGCGCCAGCAGGGACCGAGGGTTGGCAGATACGCAGTATTTT	CASRDRGLADTQYF	TRBV5-1	TRBJ2-3	.	.
TGTGCCAGCAGGGCCGGGACAGGGAACACTGAAGCTTTCTTT	CASRAGTGNTEAFF	TRBV2	TRBJ1-1	few	TRBD1
TGTGCCAGTAGTAGGGGGAGGGATTCTAACAATGAGCAGTTCTTC	CASSRGRDSNNEQFF	TRBV19	TRBJ2-1	many	TRBD2
TGTGCCAGTAGTCCCAGGGCGGGAATAGCTTTCTTT	CASSPRAGIAFF	TRBV19	TRBJ1-1	few	.
TGTGCCAGCAGTGATATTATGGGACAGGGGGCGGGAAATACGCAGTATTTT	CASSDIMGQGAGNTQYF	TRBV27	TRBJ2-3	few	TRBD1
TGCGCCAGCAGCCAAGTTAGCGGGTCAGATACGCAGTATTTT	CASSQVSGSDTQYF	TRBV4-1	TRBJ2-3	.	TRBD2
TGTGCCAGCAGCCTCAACGGACAGGGGTCTGGTGCAGATACGCAGTATTTT	CASSLNGQGSGADTQYF	TRBV11-1	TRBJ2-3	few	TRBD1
TGTGCCATCAAAAACTCCTACAGGGACCCCTACGAGCAGTACTTC	CAIKNSYRDPYEQYF	TRBV10-3	TRBJ2-7	.	.
TGTGCCAGCAGCCCTGGGACAGGGGACTCACCCCTCCACTTT	CASSPGTGDSPLHF	TRBV11-2	TRBJ1-6	few	TRBD1
TGTGCCAGCAGCCGCCAAGGCGGGGGGAACACTGAAGCTTTCTTT	CASSRQGGGNTEAFF	TRBV9	TRBJ1-1	.	.
TGTGCCAGCAGTTACGCACTCACCCAGAACACTGAAGCTTTCTTT	CASSYALTQNTEAFF	TRBV6-5	TRBJ1-1	.	.
TGTGCCAGCTCACCTAATACCGGACAGCCCTCGTCTGGAAACACCATATATTTT	CASSPNTGQPSSGNTIYF	TRBV18	TRBJ1-3	.	.
TGTGCCTGGAGTGTATTACCCGAACAAGTCCACGAGCAGTACTTC	CAWSVLPEQVHEQYF	TRBV30	TRBJ2-7	few	.